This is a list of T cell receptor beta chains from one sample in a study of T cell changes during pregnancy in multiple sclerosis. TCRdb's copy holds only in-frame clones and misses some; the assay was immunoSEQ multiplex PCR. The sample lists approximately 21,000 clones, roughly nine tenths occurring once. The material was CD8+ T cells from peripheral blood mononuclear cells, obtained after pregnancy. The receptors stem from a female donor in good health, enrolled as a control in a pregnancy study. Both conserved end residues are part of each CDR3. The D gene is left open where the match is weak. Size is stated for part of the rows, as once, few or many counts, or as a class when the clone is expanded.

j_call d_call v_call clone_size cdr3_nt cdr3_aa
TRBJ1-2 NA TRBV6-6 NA TGTGCCAGCAGTGACCCCTCGGAGGCTAACTATGGCTACACCTTC CASSDPSEANYGYTF
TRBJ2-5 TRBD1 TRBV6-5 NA TGTGCCAGCAGTTCCTCGGACAGGGCAGGAGAGACCCAGTACTTC CASSSSDRAGETQYF
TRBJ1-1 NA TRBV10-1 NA TGCGCCAGCAGCCCCCTGGCCGACATAGAGAACACTGAAGCTTTCTTT CASSPLADIENTEAFF
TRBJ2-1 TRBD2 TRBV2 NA TGTGCCAGTACCTATAGCGGGGCATACAATGAGCAGTTCTTC CASTYSGAYNEQFF
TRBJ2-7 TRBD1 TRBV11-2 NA TGTGCCAGCAGCTTAGACCCAGGGGGACCCTACGAGCAGTACTTC CASSLDPGGPYEQYF
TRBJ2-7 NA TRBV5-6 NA TGTGCCAGCAGCCCCTGGCGGGGCTACTCCGAGCAGTACTTC CASSPWRGYSEQYF
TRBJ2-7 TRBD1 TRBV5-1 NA TGCGCCAGCAGCTTGCAGGGACAGGGGCGTGAGCAGTACTTC CASSLQGQGREQYF
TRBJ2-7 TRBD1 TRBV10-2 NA TGCGCCACGTCGGACAGGCCCTACGAGCAGTACTTC CATSDRPYEQYF
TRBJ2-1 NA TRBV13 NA TGTGCCAGCAGCTTAGGCCCACAGGGCCTGGACAATGAGCAGTTCTTC CASSLGPQGLDNEQFF
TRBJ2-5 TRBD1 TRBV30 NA TGTGCCTGGAGTACCGGGACAGGGGTCGAGTTTAGGTACTTC CAWSTGTGVEFRYF
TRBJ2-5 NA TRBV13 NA TGTGCCAGCAGCCCTGAGGCTAGGGGAGAGACCCAGTACTTC CASSPEARGETQYF
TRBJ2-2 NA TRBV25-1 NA TGTGCCAGCCTGGGGGGTCAGGGGGTATACACCGGGGAGCTGTTTTTT CASLGGQGVYTGELFF
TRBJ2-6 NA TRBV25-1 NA TGTGCCAGCAGTGGGTATGAACAGGGCTCTGGGGCCAACGTCCTGACTTTC CASSGYEQGSGANVLTF
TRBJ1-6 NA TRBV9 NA TGTGCCAGCAGCGTAGAAGGGGCCGGAGATTCACCCCTCCACTTT CASSVEGAGDSPLHF
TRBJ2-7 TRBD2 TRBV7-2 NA TGTGCCAGCAGCTTTCCCAAGCTACCCGGGACTAGCGGTTATTACGAGCAGTACTTC CASSFPKLPGTSGYYEQYF
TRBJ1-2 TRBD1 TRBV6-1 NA TGTGCCAGCAGTGACAGGGGGCAGGACTATGGCTACACCTTC CASSDRGQDYGYTF
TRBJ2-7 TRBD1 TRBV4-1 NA TGCGCCAGCAGCCAAGAATTGTCAGGGGGCCGCTACGAGCAGTACTTC CASSQELSGGRYEQYF
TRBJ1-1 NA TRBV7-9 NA TGTGCCAGCAGCTTAGCGGCGGGGGGCACTGAAGCTTTCTTT CASSLAAGGTEAFF
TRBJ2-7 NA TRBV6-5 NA TGTGCCAGCAGTTACTCGAATTCAGGGTTGTACGAGCAGTACTTC CASSYSNSGLYEQYF
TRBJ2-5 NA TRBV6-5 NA TGTGCCAGCAGTTACTCGTTCTCCGGGACCCAGTACTTC CASSYSFSGTQYF
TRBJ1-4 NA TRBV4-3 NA TGCGCCAGCAGCCAGAATTTCGGGGGTTACGATGAAAAACTGTTTTTT CASSQNFGGYDEKLFF
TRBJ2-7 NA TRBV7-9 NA TGTGCCAGCAGCTTAGAGGGGGGGTCCTACGAGCAGTACTTC CASSLEGGSYEQYF
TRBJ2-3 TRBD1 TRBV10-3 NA TGTGCCATTCTCGGGACAGGGGACGGAGATACGCAGTATTTT CAILGTGDGDTQYF
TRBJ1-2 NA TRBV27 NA TGTGCCAGCAGTTTAAGGGGCATCTATGGCTACACCTTC CASSLRGIYGYTF
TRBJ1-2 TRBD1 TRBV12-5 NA TGTGCTAGTGGTACGGGACAGCTCAACTATGGCTACACCTTC CASGTGQLNYGYTF
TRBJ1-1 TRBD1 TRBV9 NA TGTGCCAGCGGGGTAACAGGGGGCACTGAAGCTTTCTTT CASGVTGGTEAFF
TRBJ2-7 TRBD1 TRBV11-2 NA TGTGCCAGCAGCCATTCCAGGGACAGCTCCTACGAGCAGTACTTC CASSHSRDSSYEQYF
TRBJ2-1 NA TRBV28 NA TGTGCCAGCAGTCCGTTGTCGGAGCAGTTCTTC CASSPLSEQFF
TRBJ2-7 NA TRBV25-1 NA TGTGCCAGCAGTGTATCCCAGGACTACGAGCAGTACTTC CASSVSQDYEQYF
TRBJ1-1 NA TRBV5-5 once TGTGCCAGCAGCTTGGACCCCCAGGGGCAAGCTTTCTTT CASSLDPQGQAFF
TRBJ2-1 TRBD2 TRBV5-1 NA TGCGCCAGCAGCTTTGATTGGACTAGCGGCCACTACTCCTACAATGAGCAGTTCTTC CASSFDWTSGHYSYNEQFF
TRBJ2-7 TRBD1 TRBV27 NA TGTGCCAGCAGTTTAACTAGTTCTTCGGTAGGACAGGGGGCATACGAGCAGTACTTC CASSLTSSSVGQGAYEQYF
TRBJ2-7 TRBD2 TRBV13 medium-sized TGTGCCAGCAGCTTAGGCGGGAGGGTCTACGAGCAGTACTTC CASSLGGRVYEQYF
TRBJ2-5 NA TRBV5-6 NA TGTGCCAGCAGCGCGCTAGCTGGCGAACAAGAGACCCAGTACTTC CASSALAGEQETQYF
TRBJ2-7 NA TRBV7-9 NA TGTGCCAGCAGCCCTCCCGCGGGGATCCACTACGAGCAGTACTTC CASSPPAGIHYEQYF
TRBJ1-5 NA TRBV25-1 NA TGTGCCAGCAGCTCCGGGAATCAGCCCCAGCATTTT CASSSGNQPQHF
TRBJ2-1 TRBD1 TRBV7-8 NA TGTGCCAGCAGCTTGGGGACAGGGGGCTACAACAATGAGCAGTTCTTC CASSLGTGGYNNEQFF
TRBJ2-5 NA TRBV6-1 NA TGTGCCAGCAGTGAAGCACGACAGACAGTGAGGGAGACCCAGTACTTC CASSEARQTVRETQYF
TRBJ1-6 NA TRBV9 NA TGTGCCAGCAACATAGGGGGATCGTCCCAACCCCTCCACTTT CASNIGGSSQPLHF
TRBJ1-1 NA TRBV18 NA TGTGCCAGCTCACCAAGCGGGATAAACACTGAAGCTTTCTTT CASSPSGINTEAFF
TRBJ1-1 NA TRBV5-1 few TGCGCCAGCAGCCCCGGGCGATCGACAGTTAACACTGAAGCTTTCTTT CASSPGRSTVNTEAFF
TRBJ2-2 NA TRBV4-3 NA TGCGCCAGCAGCCAAGATTGGGGGCAACACGGGGAGCTGTTTTTT CASSQDWGQHGELFF
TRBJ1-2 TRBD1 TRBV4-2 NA TGTGCCAGCAGCCAGACCGGGACAGGGAAAACCTATGGCTACACCTTC CASSQTGTGKTYGYTF
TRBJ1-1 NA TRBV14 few TGTGCCAGCAGCCACCGAGTGCCGAACACTGAAGCTTTCTTT CASSHRVPNTEAFF
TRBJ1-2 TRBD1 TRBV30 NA TGTGCCTGGGCGCGTTGGGACAGGGAATTCGGTGGCTACACCTTC CAWARWDREFGGYTF
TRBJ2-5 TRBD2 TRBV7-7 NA TGTGCTAGCAGCTCCGGACTAGCGGGGGGGTTTCAAGAGACCCAGTACTTC CASSSGLAGGFQETQYF
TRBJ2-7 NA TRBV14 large TGTGCCAGCAGCCAACGCCGGGACAACGAGCAGTACTTC CASSQRRDNEQYF
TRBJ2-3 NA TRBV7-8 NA TGTGCCAGCAGCTTACTTTTGATAGTCGGGGACACAGATACGCAGTATTTT CASSLLLIVGDTDTQYF
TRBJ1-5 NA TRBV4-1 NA TGCGCCAGCAGCCAAGACCCGGACACTGGCTTGACCCAGCATTTT CASSQDPDTGLTQHF
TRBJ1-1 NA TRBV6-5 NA TGTGCCAGCAGTTACTCGGGGGGATCTTTCTTT CASSYSGGSFF